The 17 T cell receptor beta chains below all came from one sample that was sequenced in a study of beta chain features in type 1 diabetes. cDNA synthesis used the whole RNA isolate, giving expressed TCRB sequences. Produced via immunoSEQ multiplex PCR; TCRdb's table is partial and in-frame only. This sample has 200,000 to 300,000 clones; 12% to 15% occur once, and the top ten carry more than 0.02%. Sequences were obtained from naive CD4+ T cells from blood. The receptors come from a woman aged 35 to 49 in good health.

This clone was seen a few times. This chain uses TRBV5-4 with TRBJ2-1; TRBD2 aligns across 11 bases. Germline-derived CDR1 and CDR2 are SGHNT and YYREEE (reference sequence). V shed 4 bases, J shed 8 bases, and the junction held 17 bases outside the gene matches. CDR3 length: 18 amino acids. CDR3 DNA: TGTGCCAGCAGCCCCCCCAACACCGGGACTAGCGGTGACGATGAGCAGTTCTTC. Its translation: CASSPPNTGTSGDDEQFF.

This clone was recorded a few times. Mismatch with germline at one junction end may stem from a read error. The chain combines TRBV27 with TRBJ1-1; D is uncertain. The germline CDR1 and CDR2 sequences are MNHEY and SMNVEV (reference sequence). The CDR3 has 13 amino acids. CDR3 DNA sequence: TGTGCCAGCAGCAACCGGAACGAGCACCCCGGGATCTTT. It translates to CASSNRNEHPGIF.

This chain connects TRBV18 to TRBJ2-7; D call uncertain. CDR3 length: 14 amino acids. Germline loops: CDR1 KGHSH, CDR2 LQKENI. Trimming removed 4 bases from V and 2 bases from J, with 12 bases in between. CDR3 nucleotides: TGTGCCAGCTCACACGCCGACGGAGCCTACGAGCAGTACTTC. Translated, it gives CASSHADGAYEQYF. The full variable domain, rest sourced from reference TRBV18 and TRBJ2-7, is NAGVMQNPRHLVRRRGQEARLRCSPMKGHSHVYWYRQLPEEGLKFMVYLQKENIIDESGMPKERFSAEFPKEGPSILRIQQVVRGDSAAYFCASSHADGAYEQYFGPGTRLTVT.

There are a few counts of this clone. The chain uses TRBV6-1 and TRBJ2-5, with TRBD1 matching 7 bases. The CDR3 is 13 residues long. Germline CDR1 reads MNHNS; CDR2 reads SASEGT. The junction had 5 bases not matched to a gene; V was cut back by 7 bases and J by 3 bases. The CDR3 DNA reads as TGTGCCAGCACCAGGGACAGCGAAGAGACCCAGTACTTC. This gives the protein CASTRDSEETQYF.

The V call is TRBV5-6, the J call TRBJ2-2; D is ambiguous. Trimming pared 3 bases from V and 3 bases from J, leaving 9 bases between. Germline V gene lookup returns CDR1 SGHDT and CDR2 YYEEEE. The CDR3 loop spans 14 amino acids. The CDR3 DNA sequence: TGTGCCAGCAGCTCCGGGTCCTACACCGGGGAGCTGTTTTTT. Translating gives CASSSGSYTGELFF.

The chain links TRBV5-1 to TRBJ2-5, with D maybe TRBD2 (7 bases). Trimming left V 3 bases short and J 5 bases short, with 23 bases between. The germline V gene encodes CDR1 SGHRS and CDR2 YFSETQ. The CDR3 runs 17 residues. CDR3 DNA: TGCGCCAGCAGCTCCCTGGACAGAGGGGGGGGTTTGGAGACCCAGTACTTC. As protein: CASSSLDRGGGLETQYF.

The chain combines TRBV5-1 with TRBJ2-3, with no clear D. The CDR3 spans 15 residues. The V gene lost 1 base and the J gene lost 1 base, with 10 bases spanning the gap. Per the germline V gene, CDR1 is SGHRS and CDR2 is YFSETQ. CDR3 loop: CASSLIPSGTDTQYF. The CDR3 bases are TGCGCCAGCAGCTTGATTCCTTCGGGCACAGATACGCAGTATTTT. Using reference TRBV5-1 and TRBJ2-3 for the parts outside the CDR3, the full variable domain is KAGVTQTPRYLIKTRGQQVTLSCSPISGHRSVSWYQQTPGQGLQFLFEYFSETQRNKGNFPGRFSGRQFSNSRSEMNVSTLELGDSALYLCASSLIPSGTDTQYFGPGTRLTVL.

This chain joins TRBV11-2 and TRBJ2-5; TRBD1 agrees at 7 bases. CDR1 and CDR2 (germline): SGHAT, FQNNGV. Trimming took 1 base from V and 3 from J; bases not matched to a gene: 14. The CDR3 length is 18 residues. For the CDR3, the DNA is TGTGCCAGCAGCTTAGGAGGGGGCAGGGGATGGACAAAAGAGACCCAGTACTTC. This sequence encodes CASSLGGGRGWTKETQYF.

The chain combines TRBV7-8 with TRBJ2-7, with 8 bases identical to TRBD1. After removal of 1 base from V and 7 bases from J, the junction contained 6 bases not matched to a gene. There are 14 residues in the CDR3. Looked up from germline, CDR1 is SGHVS and CDR2 is FQNEAQ. The CDR3 DNA follows: TGTGCCAGCAGCTTAGTCCAGGGGGCGAGGGAGCAGTACTTC. Residues: CASSLVQGAREQYF.

The gene calls are TRBV5-1 and TRBJ1-2; no clear D. The CDR3 sequence is 14 residues long. The germline V and J ends were trimmed by 2 bases and 10 bases, with 18 bases remaining between them. Germline V gene lookup returns CDR1 SGHRS and CDR2 YFSETQ. The CDR3 DNA sequence: TGCGCCAGCAGCTTAGGGAGTGCGGACTTGGCCTACACCTTC. This gives the protein CASSLGSADLAYTF.

This clone has a handful of counts. The rearrangement uses TRBV25-1 and TRBJ2-7, with D possibly matching TRBD2 (5 bases). The CDR3 runs to 14 residues. Germline lookup yields CDR1 MGHDK and CDR2 SYGVNS. With 1 base removed from V and 4 bases from J, the gap between germline ends came to 11 bases. The CDR3 DNA sequence: TGTGCCAGCAGTGAATCGGGGTCCTCTTACGAGCAGTACTTC. Its translation: CASSESGSSYEQYF.

In this sample, this clone turned up a few times. This chain joins TRBV6-4 and TRBJ1-2, with 9 positions matching TRBD1. V shed 4 bases, J shed 4 bases, and the junction held 7 bases outside the gene matches. The CDR3 has 15 amino acids. Per the germline V gene, CDR1 is MRHNA and CDR2 is SNTAGT. In DNA, the CDR3 is TGTGCCAGCAGTGTAAGACAGGGGGTCGGCTATGGCTACACCTTC. It codes for CASSVRQGVGYGYTF.

This clone has only a few counts. CDR3 DNA sequence: TGTGCCAGCAGTTTGGATTACAGGGGGTTGAATTCACCCCTCCACTTT. It yields the protein CASSLDYRGLNSPLHF. The V call is TRBV27, the J call TRBJ1-6; TRBD1 matches at 8 bases. Losses at the gene ends were 3 bases for V and 7 bases for J; bases not matched to a gene: 8. The V gene's germline CDR1 is MNHEY and CDR2 SMNVEV (reference sequence). The CDR3 runs to 16 residues.

V is TRBV6-5 and J is TRBJ2-3; D unresolved. V lost 0 bases to trimming and J lost 5 bases, with 15 bases between them. The germline gives CDR1 MNHEY, CDR2 SVGAGI. The CDR3 loop spans 16 amino acids. CDR3 nucleotides: TGTGCCAGCAGTTACTCGTTTAGTGGGCCTGGAGATACGCAGTATTTT. This gives the protein CASSYSFSGPGDTQYF.

The V call is TRBV6-4, the J call TRBJ2-1, with 13 bases aligning to TRBD2. In germline, CDR1 is MRHNA, CDR2 SNTAGT. V dropped 2 bases and J dropped 9; count of bases not matched to a gene: 10. CDR3 length: 17 amino acids. The DNA of the CDR3 is TGTGCCAGCAGTGACACAAAACTAGCGGGGGGGCCTCGTGAGCAGTTCTTC. Translation: CASSDTKLAGGPREQFF.

V gene TRBV4-2 combines with J gene TRBJ1-4, with D hard to call. CDR3 length: 15 residues. Germline assignment: CDR1 LGHNA and CDR2 YNFKEQ. Trimming pared 5 bases from V and 5 bases from J, leaving 15 bases between. Here the CDR3 reads CASSEFTGVNEKLFF. The CDR3 DNA follows: TGTGCCAGCAGCGAATTCACCGGAGTAAATGAAAAACTGTTTTTT.

J is TRBJ2-7 and V is TRBV15; 9 bases align to TRBD1. Germline loops: CDR1 LNHNV, CDR2 YYDKDF (reference sequence). Germline trimming cut 0 bases from V and 5 bases from J; bases unmatched to any gene: 11. This CDR3 comprises 17 residues. Here the CDR3 reads CATSRDPPGQGHDEQYF. The CDR3 DNA follows: TGTGCCACCAGCAGAGACCCCCCGGGACAGGGACACGACGAGCAGTACTTC.